The present T cell receptor (beta chain) was sequenced within a study of a mutant IDH1 vaccine in newly diagnosed glioma. Overall study: Weeks 35 and 47 hosted visits V12 and V13, respectively.

The CDR3 has 13 amino acids. V lost 5 bases, J lost 4 bases, and 12 bases lay in between. Germline assignment: CDR1 SGHAT and CDR2 FQNNGV. About this clone: Its antigen is undetermined.

Indicated time point: week 47, end of study. Vaccination used 300 ug of mutant IDH1 20-mer peptide per dose, with topical imiquimod. Here immunoSEQ multiplex PCR was the method, and the copy in TCRdb shows in-frame clones only, minus some. The data show 75,000 to 95,000 clones, with around nine tenths seen just once and 0.75% to 0.95% held by the top ten. The rearrangement uses TRBV11-2 and TRBJ2-7; weak D call: TRBD2 (5 bases). Source: PBMCs, taken from a glioma patient whose treatment included an IDH1 peptide vaccine. The sequence was obtained from a woman between 50 and 59 years old with glioma. CDR3 sequence: CASSRGSEYEQYF. In nucleotides, the CDR3 is TGTGCCAGCAGCCGCGGGTCGGAGTACGAGCAGTACTTC.